Listed here are 9 T cell receptor beta chains from one sample, sequenced in a study of shared clonotypes between healthy human individuals. Profiled with immunoSEQ multiplex PCR; TCRdb holds only in-frame clones, not every one. The sample contains more than 500,000 clones, 95% to 97% of which appear only once. Sequencing was done on a sample of naive CD4+ T cells sorted from blood. Sample subset: CD45RA+ positively selected. These receptors were collected from a woman aged 25 to 45 in good health.

The rearrangement links TRBV5-5 to TRBJ1-5, with D maybe TRBD1 (6 bases). Trimming stripped 4 bases from V and 5 bases from J, with 19 bases between. The CDR3 has 16 amino acids. CDR1 is SGHKS, CDR2 YYEKEE, per germline (reference sequence). CDR3: CASSQGSGTRDQPQHF. CDR3 in DNA: TGTGCCAGCAGCCAGGGGAGTGGGACACGAGATCAGCCCCAGCATTTT.

The V call is TRBV7-8, the J call TRBJ2-5; perhaps TRBD1 as D (6 bases). The CDR3 extends over 15 amino acids. Trimming removed 5 bases from V and 4 bases from J, with 17 bases in between. Germline V CDR1 and CDR2: SGHVS, FQNEAQ. The CDR3 nucleotides are TGTGCCAGCAGCGTAACCAGGGGAAGGAGAGAGACCCAGTACTTC. Amino acid sequence: CASSVTRGRRETQYF.

The genes are TRBV19 and TRBJ1-2; tentative D call: TRBD1 (6 bases). Trimming pared 5 bases from V and 6 bases from J, leaving 19 bases between. Germline-derived CDR1 and CDR2 are LNHDA and SQIVND (reference sequence). The length of the CDR3 is 15 residues. The CDR3 region has the DNA TGTGCCAGTAGTTACGACGGCAGGGGCTTCAATGGCTACACCTTC. Translation gives CASSYDGRGFNGYTF. Drawing the rest from reference TRBV19 and TRBJ1-2, the complete variable domain is DGGITQSPKYLFRKEGQNVTLSCEQNLNHDAMYWYRQDPGQGLRLIYYSQIVNDFQKGDIAEGYSVSREKKESFPLTVTSAQKNPTAFYLCASSYDGRGFNGYTFGSGTRLTVV.

The chain carries TRBV27 and TRBJ2-3; 10 bases fit TRBD2. V dropped 6 bases and J dropped 7; count of bases not matched to a gene: 7. The CDR3 spans 14 residues. Looked up from germline, CDR1 is MNHEY and CDR2 is SMNVEV (reference sequence). The CDR3 protein is CASSLSGGDNTQYF. The CDR3 DNA reads as TGTGCCAGCAGCCTAAGCGGGGGGGACAATACGCAGTATTTT.

J is TRBJ2-2 and V is TRBV5-1; 7 bases match TRBD1. The CDR3 has 13 residues. The ends lost 5 bases at V and 7 bases at J; junction bases unmatched: 5. In germline, CDR1 is SGHRS, CDR2 YFSETQ. The CDR3 bases are TGCGCCAGCAGACTGACAGGGAACGGGGAGCTGTTTTTT. Protein sequence: CASRLTGNGELFF.

V and J are TRBV5-1 and TRBJ2-1; D is undetermined. Germline V gene lookup returns CDR1 SGHRS and CDR2 YFSETQ. V was trimmed by 0 bases and J by 7 bases, leaving 8 bases between them. The CDR3 is 13 amino acids. CDR3 sequence: CASSLVVGNEQFF. The CDR3 coding sequence is TGCGCCAGCAGCTTGGTTGTGGGGAATGAGCAGTTCTTC.

Here the CDR3 DNA reads TGTGCCAGCAGTCGACAGGGGTCCTACGAGCAGTACTTC. This sequence encodes CASSRQGSYEQYF. The V call is TRBV28, the J call TRBJ2-7; 8 nucleotides line up with TRBD1. Germline V lookup: CDR1 MDHEN, CDR2 SYDVKM. The V gene end was trimmed by 5 bases and the J gene end by 1 base; junction bases not matched to a gene: 1. The CDR3 contains 13 residues.

This chain joins TRBV6-5 and TRBJ1-4; D is possibly TRBD1 (5 bases). With 7 bases removed from V and 4 bases from J, the gap between germline ends came to 10 bases. CDR1 and CDR2 (germline): MNHEY, SVGAGI. The CDR3 is made up of 13 amino acids. The CDR3 sequence: CASKTGDNEKLFF. In nucleotides, the CDR3 is TGTGCCAGCAAAACGGGGGATAATGAAAAACTGTTTTTT.

This chain joins TRBV25-1 and TRBJ1-1; D possibly corresponds to TRBD1 (5 bases). The CDR3 is 11 residues long. V was trimmed by 8 bases and J by 5 bases, leaving 9 bases between them. Germline CDR1 and CDR2: MGHDK and SYGVNS. The CDR3 sequence is CASYGGTEAFF. The DNA for the CDR3 is TGTGCCAGCTACGGGGGAACTGAAGCTTTCTTT.